This T cell receptor beta chain was found in a study of T cells expressing NK-cell markers. Study in general: HCMV seropositivity marked seven of the eight sequenced donors; one was seronegative.

CDR1 is DFQATT, CDR2 SNEGSKA, per germline (reference sequence). There are 16 residues in the CDR3. TCRdb reprocessed the 5' RACE reads and keeps a single row for each CDR3 protein, giving no DNA. Its table lists about 460,000 distinct CDR3 sequences. The chain is built from TRBV20-1 and TRBJ2-1. The sequence derives from a woman aged 45-60 years in good health. Sequencing was done on a sample of blood T cells: a sorted CD56 or NKG2C T cell subset, CD4+ or CD8+ T cells, or bulk PBMC T cells (not recorded which). This CDR3 reads CSAREYLAGWDNEQFF.